The sequence of this TCR beta chain was determined in a study of graft-versus-host responses after intestinal transplantation. Study details: Isolated intestinal, liver-intestinal, or multivisceral transplants were what recipients had. Tacrolimus plus steroids were given to all recipients for approximately 3 years, preceded by anti-thymocyte globulin induction.

Study-wide findings and caveats: Patients who carried graft-donor T cell macrochimerism also had high graft-versus-host to host-versus-graft clonal ratios in their allografts. There were GvH clones found in recipient marrow, and some of them appeared first in ileum or blood.

Produced via immunoSEQ multiplex PCR; TCRdb's table is partial and in-frame only. Here the sample spans tens of thousands of clones, approximately 83% being singletons. Note on this clone: The antigen is undetermined.

CDR3 length: 15 amino acids. The V gene end was trimmed by 3 bases and the J gene end by 3 bases; junction bases not matched to a gene: 2. CDR1 and CDR2 (germline): LGHNA, YNFKEQ. The clonotype comes from a human donor who received an intestinal transplant. The sample consisted of unstimulated CD8+ T cells sorted from spleen or lymph node cells, taken before intestinal transplant. This chain links TRBV4-2 with TRBJ2-3; 11 nucleotides align to TRBD2. The CDR3 is CASSHSGGATDTQYF. The DNA of the CDR3 is TGTGCCAGCAGCCATAGCGGGGGGGCTACAGATACGCAGTATTTT.